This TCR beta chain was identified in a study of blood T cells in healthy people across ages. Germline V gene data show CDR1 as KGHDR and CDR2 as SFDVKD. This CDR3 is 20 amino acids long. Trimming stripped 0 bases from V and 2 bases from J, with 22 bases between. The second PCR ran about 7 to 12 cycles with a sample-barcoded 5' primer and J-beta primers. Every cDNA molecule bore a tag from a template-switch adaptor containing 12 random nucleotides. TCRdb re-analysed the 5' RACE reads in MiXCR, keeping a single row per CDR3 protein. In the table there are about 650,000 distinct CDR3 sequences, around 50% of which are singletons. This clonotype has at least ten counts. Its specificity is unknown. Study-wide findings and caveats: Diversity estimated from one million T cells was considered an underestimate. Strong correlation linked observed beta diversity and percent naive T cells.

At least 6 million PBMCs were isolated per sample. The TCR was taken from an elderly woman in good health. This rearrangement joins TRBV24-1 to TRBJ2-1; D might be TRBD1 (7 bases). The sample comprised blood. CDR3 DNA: TGTGCCACCAGTGATTTGCCGGGCGGTGCAGGGGGAGGAACCTACAATGAGCAGTTCTTC. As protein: CATSDLPGGAGGGTYNEQFF.